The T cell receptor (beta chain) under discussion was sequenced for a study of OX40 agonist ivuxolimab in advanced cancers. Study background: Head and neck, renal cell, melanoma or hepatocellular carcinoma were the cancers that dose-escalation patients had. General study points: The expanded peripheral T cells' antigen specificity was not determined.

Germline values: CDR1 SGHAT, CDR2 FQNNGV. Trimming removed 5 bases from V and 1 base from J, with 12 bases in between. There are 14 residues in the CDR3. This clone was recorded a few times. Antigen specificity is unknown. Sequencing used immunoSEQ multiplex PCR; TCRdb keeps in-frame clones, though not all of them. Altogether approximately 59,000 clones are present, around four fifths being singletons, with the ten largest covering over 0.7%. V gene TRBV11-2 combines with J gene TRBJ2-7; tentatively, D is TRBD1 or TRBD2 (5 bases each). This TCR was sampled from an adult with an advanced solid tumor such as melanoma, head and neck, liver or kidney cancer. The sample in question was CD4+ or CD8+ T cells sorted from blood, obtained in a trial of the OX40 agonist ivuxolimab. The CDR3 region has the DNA TGTGCCAGCAGCCGGGACCGTGAATCCTACGAGCAGTACTTC. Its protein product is CASSRDRESYEQYF.